This T cell receptor beta chain was captured by sequencing in a study of shared clonotypes between healthy human individuals. CD4+ cells were split into CD45RA+ naive and CD45RA-negative memory subsets. This clone was detected only a few times. The antigen is undetermined. 200 to 250 ng DNA, 25,000 to 35,000 T cell genomes, went into each sorted-subset replicate PCR. Sequencing was performed with immunoSEQ multiplex PCR; in TCRdb, only in-frame clones are kept and a portion is missing. There are about 2.3 million clones in the sample; 85% to 95% occur only once, and 0.3% to 0.4% lies in the top ten. General observations from the study: Blood alone was sampled, and tissue repertoires likely differ.

This TCR was sampled from a man aged 18 to 30 in good health. Some clones in this sample may be carry-over from other donors' samples. The sequenced sample was naive CD4+ T cells from PBMCs. The subset here: CD45RA+ positively selected.

Written as DNA, the CDR3 is TGTGCCAGTAGTATAGTTCACAGGGGCTACGAGCAGTACTTC. The encoded protein is CASSIVHRGYEQYF. The chain couples TRBV19 to TRBJ2-7; 7 nucleotides agree with TRBD1. CDR3 length: 14 residues. The germline gives CDR1 LNHDA, CDR2 SQIVND (reference sequence). J was trimmed by 3 bases and V by 1 base; bases with no gene match: 3.